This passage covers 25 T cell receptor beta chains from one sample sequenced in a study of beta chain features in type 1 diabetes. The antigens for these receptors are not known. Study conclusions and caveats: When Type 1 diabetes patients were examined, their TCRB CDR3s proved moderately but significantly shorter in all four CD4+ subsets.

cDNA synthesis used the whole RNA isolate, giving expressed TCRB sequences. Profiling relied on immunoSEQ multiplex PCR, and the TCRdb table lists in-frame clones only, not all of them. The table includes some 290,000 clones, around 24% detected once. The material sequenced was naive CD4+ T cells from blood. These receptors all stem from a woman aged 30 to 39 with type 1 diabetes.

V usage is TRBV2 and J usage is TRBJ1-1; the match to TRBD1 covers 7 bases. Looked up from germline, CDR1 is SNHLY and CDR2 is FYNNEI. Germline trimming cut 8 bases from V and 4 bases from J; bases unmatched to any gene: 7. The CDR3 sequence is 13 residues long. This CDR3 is CASGRQGGTEAFF. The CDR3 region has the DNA TGTGCCAGCGGTCGACAGGGTGGCACTGAAGCTTTCTTT.

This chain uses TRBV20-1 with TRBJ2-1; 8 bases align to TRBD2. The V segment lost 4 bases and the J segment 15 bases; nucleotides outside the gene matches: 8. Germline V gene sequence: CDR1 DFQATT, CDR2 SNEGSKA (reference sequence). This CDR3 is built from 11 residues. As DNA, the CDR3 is TGCAGTGCTACTCAGCGGGAGAGTCTGTTCTTC. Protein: CSATQRESLFF.

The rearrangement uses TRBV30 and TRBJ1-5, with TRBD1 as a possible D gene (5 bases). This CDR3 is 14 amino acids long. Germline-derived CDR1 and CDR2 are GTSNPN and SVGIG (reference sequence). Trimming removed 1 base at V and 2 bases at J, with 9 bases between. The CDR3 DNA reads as TGTGCCTGGAGTGGGGTACAGGGCAATCAGCCCCAGCATTTT. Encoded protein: CAWSGVQGNQPQHF. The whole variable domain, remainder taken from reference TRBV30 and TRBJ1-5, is SQTIHQWPATLVQPVGSPLSLECTVEGTSNPNLYWYRQAAGRGLQLLFYSVGIGQISSEVPQNLSASRPQDRQFILSSKKLLLSDSGFYLCAWSGVQGNQPQHFGDGTRLSIL.

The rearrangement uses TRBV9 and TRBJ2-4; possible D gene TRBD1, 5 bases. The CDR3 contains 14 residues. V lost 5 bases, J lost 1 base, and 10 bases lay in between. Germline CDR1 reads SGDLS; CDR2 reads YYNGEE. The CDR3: CASRRGYAKNIQYF. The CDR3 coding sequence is TGTGCCAGCAGAAGGGGTTACGCCAAAAACATTCAGTACTTC.

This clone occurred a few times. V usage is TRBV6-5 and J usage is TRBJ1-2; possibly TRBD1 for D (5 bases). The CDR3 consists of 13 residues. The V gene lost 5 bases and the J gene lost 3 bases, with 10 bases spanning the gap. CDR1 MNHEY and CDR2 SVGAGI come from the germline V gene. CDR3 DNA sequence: TGTGCCAGCAGTGCGGGACTAGACTATGGCTACACCTTC. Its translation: CASSAGLDYGYTF.

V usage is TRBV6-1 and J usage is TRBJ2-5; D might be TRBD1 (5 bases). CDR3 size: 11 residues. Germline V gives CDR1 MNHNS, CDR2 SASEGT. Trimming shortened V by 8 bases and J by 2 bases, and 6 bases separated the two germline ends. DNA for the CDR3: TGTGCCAGCGGGGCTCAAGAGACCCAGTACTTC. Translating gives CASGAQETQYF.

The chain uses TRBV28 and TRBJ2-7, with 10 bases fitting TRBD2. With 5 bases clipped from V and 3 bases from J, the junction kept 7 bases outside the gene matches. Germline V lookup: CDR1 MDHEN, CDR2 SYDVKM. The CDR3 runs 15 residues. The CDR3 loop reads CASSPSGRAVYEQYF. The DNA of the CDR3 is TGTGCCAGCAGTCCCAGCGGGAGGGCCGTCTACGAGCAGTACTTC.

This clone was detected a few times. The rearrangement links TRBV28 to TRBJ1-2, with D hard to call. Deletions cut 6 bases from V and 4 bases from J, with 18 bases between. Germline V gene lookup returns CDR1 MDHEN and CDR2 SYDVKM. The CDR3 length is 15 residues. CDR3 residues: CASSHENQEGYGYTF. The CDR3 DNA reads TGTGCCAGCAGCCATGAAAATCAGGAGGGCTATGGCTACACCTTC.

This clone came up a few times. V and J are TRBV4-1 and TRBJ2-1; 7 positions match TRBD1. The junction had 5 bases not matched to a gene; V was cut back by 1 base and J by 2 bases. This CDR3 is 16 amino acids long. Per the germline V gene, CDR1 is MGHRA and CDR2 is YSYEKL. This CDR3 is CASSQVRQGAYNEQFF. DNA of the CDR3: TGCGCCAGCAGCCAAGTAAGGCAGGGGGCCTACAATGAGCAGTTCTTC.

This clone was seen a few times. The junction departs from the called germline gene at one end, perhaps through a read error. The CDR3 sequence is CAIGEREVVEQFF. The CDR3 nucleotides read TGTGCCATCGGTGAGCGGGAGGTCGTAGAGCAGTTCTTC. The chain uses TRBV10-3 and TRBJ2-1; 9 bases are a match to TRBD2. CDR1 and CDR2 from the germline V gene are ENHRY and SYGVKD. There are 13 residues in the CDR3.

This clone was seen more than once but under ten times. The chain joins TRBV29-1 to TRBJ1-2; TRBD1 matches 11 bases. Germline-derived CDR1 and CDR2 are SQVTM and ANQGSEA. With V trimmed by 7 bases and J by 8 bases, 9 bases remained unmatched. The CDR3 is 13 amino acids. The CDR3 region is CSAGQGAARGYTF. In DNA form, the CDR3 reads TGCAGCGCCGGACAGGGGGCGGCCAGAGGCTACACCTTC.

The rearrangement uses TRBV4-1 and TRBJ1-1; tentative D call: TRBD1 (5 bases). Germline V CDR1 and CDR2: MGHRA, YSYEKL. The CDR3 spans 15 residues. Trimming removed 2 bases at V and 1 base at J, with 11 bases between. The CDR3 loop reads CASSQQGLTNTEAFF. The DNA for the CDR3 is TGCGCCAGCAGCCAACAGGGATTGACGAACACTGAAGCTTTCTTT.

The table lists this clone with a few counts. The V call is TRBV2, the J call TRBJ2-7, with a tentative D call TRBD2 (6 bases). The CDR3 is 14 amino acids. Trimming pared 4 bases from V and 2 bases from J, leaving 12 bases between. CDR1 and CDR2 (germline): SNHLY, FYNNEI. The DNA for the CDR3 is TGTGCCAGCAGTGGACTAGTGCTTACCTACGAGCAGTACTTC. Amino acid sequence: CASSGLVLTYEQYF.

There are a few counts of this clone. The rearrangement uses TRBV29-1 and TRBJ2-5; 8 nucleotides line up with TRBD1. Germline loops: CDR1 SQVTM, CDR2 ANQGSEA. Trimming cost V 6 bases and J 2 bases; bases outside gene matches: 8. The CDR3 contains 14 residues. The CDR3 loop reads CSVPTGGPQETQYF. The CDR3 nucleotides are TGCAGCGTGCCTACAGGGGGGCCACAAGAGACCCAGTACTTC. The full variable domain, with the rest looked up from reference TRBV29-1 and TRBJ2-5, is SAVISQKPSRDICQRGTSLTIQCQVDSQVTMMFWYRQQPGQSLTLIATANQGSEATYESGFVIDKFPISRPNLTFSTLTVSNMSPEDSSIYLCSVPTGGPQETQYFGPGTRLLVL.

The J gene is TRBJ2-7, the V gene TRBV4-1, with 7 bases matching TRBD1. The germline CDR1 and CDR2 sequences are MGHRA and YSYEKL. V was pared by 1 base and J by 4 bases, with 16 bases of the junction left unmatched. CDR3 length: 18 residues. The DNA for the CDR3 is TGCGCCAGCAGCCAAGGACGCTTATTAAGCCCACAGGGGTACGAGCAGTACTTC. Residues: CASSQGRLLSPQGYEQYF.

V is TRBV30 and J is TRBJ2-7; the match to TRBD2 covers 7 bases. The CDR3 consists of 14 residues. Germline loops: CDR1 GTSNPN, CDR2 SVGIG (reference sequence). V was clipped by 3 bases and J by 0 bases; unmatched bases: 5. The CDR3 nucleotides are TGTGCCTGGAGCCGGCGGGAGAGCTCCTACGAGCAGTACTTC. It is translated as CAWSRRESSYEQYF.

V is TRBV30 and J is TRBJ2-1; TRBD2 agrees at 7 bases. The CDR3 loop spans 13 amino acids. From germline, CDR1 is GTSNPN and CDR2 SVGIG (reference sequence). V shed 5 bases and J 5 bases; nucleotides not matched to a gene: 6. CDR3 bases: TGTGCCTGGTCCAGCGGGGCCCACAATGAGCAGTTCTTC. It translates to CAWSSGAHNEQFF.

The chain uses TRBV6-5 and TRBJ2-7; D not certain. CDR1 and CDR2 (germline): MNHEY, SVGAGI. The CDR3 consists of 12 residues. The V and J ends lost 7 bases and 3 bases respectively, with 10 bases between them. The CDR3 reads CASTGRNYEQYF. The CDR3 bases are TGTGCCAGCACAGGCAGAAACTACGAGCAGTACTTC.

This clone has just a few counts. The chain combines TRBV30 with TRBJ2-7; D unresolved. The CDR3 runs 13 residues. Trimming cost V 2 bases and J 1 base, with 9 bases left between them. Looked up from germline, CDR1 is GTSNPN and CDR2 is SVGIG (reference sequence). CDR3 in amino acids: CAWSFTVSYEQYF. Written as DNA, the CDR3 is TGTGCCTGGAGTTTTACTGTTTCCTACGAGCAGTACTTC.

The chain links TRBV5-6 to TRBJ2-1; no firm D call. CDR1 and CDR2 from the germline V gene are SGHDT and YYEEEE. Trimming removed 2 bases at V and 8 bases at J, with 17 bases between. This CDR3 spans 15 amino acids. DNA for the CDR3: TGTGCCAGCAGCTTTGGGCTCTCCCGAGTTTATGAGCAGTTCTTC. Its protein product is CASSFGLSRVYEQFF.

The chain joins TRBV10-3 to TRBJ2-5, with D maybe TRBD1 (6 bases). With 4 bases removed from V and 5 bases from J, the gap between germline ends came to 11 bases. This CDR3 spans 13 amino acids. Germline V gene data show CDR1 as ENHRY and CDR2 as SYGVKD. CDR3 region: CAISARGGETQYF. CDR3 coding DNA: TGTGCCATCAGTGCCAGGGGTGGGGAGACCCAGTACTTC.

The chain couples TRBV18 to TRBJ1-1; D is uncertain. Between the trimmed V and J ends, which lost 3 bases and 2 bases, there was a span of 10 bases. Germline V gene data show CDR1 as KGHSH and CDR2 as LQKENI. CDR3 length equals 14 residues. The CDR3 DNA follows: TGTGCCAGCTCACCCTTACAGCTAAACACTGAAGCTTTCTTT. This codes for CASSPLQLNTEAFF. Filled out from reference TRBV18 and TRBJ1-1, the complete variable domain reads NAGVMQNPRHLVRRRGQEARLRCSPMKGHSHVYWYRQLPEEGLKFMVYLQKENIIDESGMPKERFSAEFPKEGPSILRIQQVVRGDSAAYFCASSPLQLNTEAFFGQGTRLTVV.

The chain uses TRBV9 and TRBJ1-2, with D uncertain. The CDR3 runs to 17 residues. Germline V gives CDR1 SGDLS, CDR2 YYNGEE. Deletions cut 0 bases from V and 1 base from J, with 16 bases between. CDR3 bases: TGTGCCAGCAGCGTAGGGGGAGACAACTTACTTAACTATGGCTACACCTTC. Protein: CASSVGGDNLLNYGYTF. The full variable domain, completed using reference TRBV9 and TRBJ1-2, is DSGVTQTPKHLITATGQRVTLRCSPRSGDLSVYWYQQSLDQGLQFLIQYYNGEERAKGNILERFSAQQFPDLHSELNLSSLELGDSALYFCASSVGGDNLLNYGYTFGSGTRLTVV.

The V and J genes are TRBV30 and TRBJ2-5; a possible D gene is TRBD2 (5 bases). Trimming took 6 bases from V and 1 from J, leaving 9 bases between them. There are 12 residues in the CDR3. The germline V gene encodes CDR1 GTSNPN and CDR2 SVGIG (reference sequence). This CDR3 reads CACGLFQETQYF. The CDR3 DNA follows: TGTGCCTGCGGACTGTTCCAAGAGACCCAGTACTTC.

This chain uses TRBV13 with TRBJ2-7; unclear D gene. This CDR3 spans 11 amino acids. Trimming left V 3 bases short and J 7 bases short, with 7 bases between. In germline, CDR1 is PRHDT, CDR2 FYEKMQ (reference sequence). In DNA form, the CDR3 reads TGTGCCAGCAGCTTTAGAGAGGAGCAGTACTTC. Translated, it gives CASSFREEQYF. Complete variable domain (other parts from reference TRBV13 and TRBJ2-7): AAGVIQSPRHLIKEKRETATLKCYPIPRHDTVYWYQQGPGQDPQFLISFYEKMQSDKGSIPDRFSAQQFSDYHSELNMSSLELGDSALYFCASSFREEQYFGPGTRLTVT.